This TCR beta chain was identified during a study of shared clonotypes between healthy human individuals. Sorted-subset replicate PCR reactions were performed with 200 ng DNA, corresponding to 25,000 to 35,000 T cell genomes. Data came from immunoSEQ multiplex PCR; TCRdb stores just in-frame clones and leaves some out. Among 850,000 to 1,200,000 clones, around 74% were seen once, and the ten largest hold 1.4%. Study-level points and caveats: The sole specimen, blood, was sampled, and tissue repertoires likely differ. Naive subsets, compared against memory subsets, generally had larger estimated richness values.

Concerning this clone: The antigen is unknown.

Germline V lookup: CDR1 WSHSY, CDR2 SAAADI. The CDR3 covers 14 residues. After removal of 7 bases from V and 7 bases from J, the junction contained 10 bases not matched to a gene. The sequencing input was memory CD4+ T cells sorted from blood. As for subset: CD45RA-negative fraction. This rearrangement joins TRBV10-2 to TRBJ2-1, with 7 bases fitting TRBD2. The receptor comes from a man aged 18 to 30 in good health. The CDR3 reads CASTAGVVRNEQFF. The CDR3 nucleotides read TGCGCCAGCACTGCGGGAGTCGTCAGGAATGAGCAGTTCTTC.